In its sample, the clone carrying this T cell receptor beta chain was seen many times. Antigen unknown. The TCRbeta library was prepared with unique molecular identifiers. TCRdb ran MiXCR on the PCR reads and lists one entry per CDR3 protein. There are 150,000 to 250,000 distinct CDR3 sequences in the sample; 5% to 7.5% occur only once, and under 6% lies in the top ten. V gave up 3 bases and J gave up 0 bases, with 15 bases separating them. This CDR3 region has 16 residues. Germline CDR1 reads LNHNV; CDR2 reads YYDKDF (reference sequence). This entry is derived from a study of T-cell reconstitution after alpha-beta-depleted transplantation in children. Study-wide findings and caveats: Once a year had passed after transplant, T-cell counts and diversity came mostly from newly produced T cells.

The gene calls are TRBV15 and TRBJ2-7, with D possibly TRBD2 on 6 matching bases. The clonotype originates from a girl under two years old with combined immunodeficiency, due to receive a stem cell transplant. This material consisted of PBMCs, taken before TCRalphabeta/CD19-depleted stem cell transplant. CDR3 amino acids: CATSSPTPSDSYEQYF. The CDR3 region has the DNA TGTGCCACCAGCAGCCCAACGCCTAGCGACTCCTACGAGCAGTACTTC.